Reported below is one T cell receptor (beta chain). Its antigen is not identified. The V gene's germline CDR1 is SGHTA and CDR2 FQGTGA. This CDR3 has 16 residues. V was pared by 2 bases and J by 4 bases, with 15 bases between. The data belong to a study of post-analysis software for immune sequencing data. Turning to the study itself: Multiple sclerosis in the patients followed relapsing-remitting, secondary progressive and progressive-relapsing courses.

Whole-study findings and limits: Higher frequency in patients than in controls was seen for 5 or 6 TRBV segments, with TRBV5-6, TRBV5-1 and TRBV20-1 among them. For normalized Chao1 diversity, multiple sclerosis patients scored significantly lower than controls did. Analysis by F measure revealed that same-batch samples clustered strongly together.

Unique molecular identifiers were carried by the TCR beta cDNA libraries. In TCRdb, the PCR reads were re-called with MiXCR into one record per CDR3 protein. The table shows about 770,000 distinct CDR3 sequences, with around 42% occurring only once. The receptor's source is a girl between 10 and 17 years old with multiple sclerosis. Material for sequencing was blood. The chain combines TRBV7-3 with TRBJ2-1, with D unclear. The CDR3 bases are TGTGCCAGCAGCTTAGGGTTGGTAGGGAAGTACAATGAGCAGTTCTTC. As protein: CASSLGLVGKYNEQFF.